This entry lists 13 T cell receptor beta chains sequenced from one sample in a study of cytomegalovirus exposure and HLA in healthy donors. Both 60 Vbeta primers and 13 Jbeta primers went into the PCR. Produced via immunoSEQ multiplex PCR; TCRdb's table is partial and in-frame only. The sample includes around 190,000 clones, 74% of them seen just once. Input material: PBMCs. Receptors were obtained from a woman in her twenties or thirties in good health and CMV-seropositive.

The chain combines TRBV28 with TRBJ1-2; a weak D match, TRBD1 (6 bases). Trimming removed 9 bases at V and 8 bases at J, with 13 bases between. From germline, CDR1 is MDHEN and CDR2 SYDVKM. The CDR3 extends over 11 amino acids. This CDR3 is CASGGARGYTF. The CDR3 DNA is TGTGCCAGTGGGGGGGCTCGCGGCTACACCTTC.

The chain couples TRBV7-9 to TRBJ2-5; D is possibly TRBD2 (6 bases). In germline, CDR1 is SEHNR, CDR2 FQNEAQ (reference sequence). V lost 5 bases to trimming and J lost 7 bases, with 20 bases between them. The CDR3 has 15 amino acids. The CDR3 reads CASSPPGMGAGTQYF. CDR3 sequence (DNA): TGTGCCAGCAGCCCCCCTGGAATGGGAGCGGGGACCCAGTACTTC.

V and J are TRBV2 and TRBJ2-7; 7 nucleotides line up with TRBD2. The V segment lost 8 bases and the J segment 6 bases; nucleotides outside the gene matches: 10. The CDR3 extends over 13 amino acids. Per the germline V gene, CDR1 is SNHLY and CDR2 is FYNNEI. The CDR3 sequence: CASWEGGPVEQYF. In DNA, the CDR3 is TGTGCCAGCTGGGAGGGAGGGCCGGTCGAGCAGTACTTC.

The chain uses TRBV11-2 and TRBJ1-2, with TRBD1 matching over 7 bases. CDR1 and CDR2 from the germline V gene are SGHAT and FQNNGV. This CDR3 region has 15 residues. The J segment lost 4 bases and the V segment lost 8 bases, leaving 13 bases of the junction unmatched. CDR3 in DNA: TGTGCCAGCCGAAGCACCGGGACAGACCCCTATGGCTACACCTTC. Translating gives CASRSTGTDPYGYTF.

The chain couples TRBV28 to TRBJ2-7; TRBD2 matches at 7 bases. The CDR3 contains 14 residues. Germline assignment: CDR1 MDHEN and CDR2 SYDVKM. The ends lost 5 bases at V and 4 bases at J; junction bases unmatched: 8. In nucleotides, the CDR3 is TGTGCCAGCAGTCCCCAGTCTAGCGGATACGAGCAGTACTTC. The encoded protein is CASSPQSSGYEQYF.

V is TRBV6-4 and J is TRBJ2-1; 10 bases align to TRBD2. Trimming took 5 bases from V and 1 from J; bases not matched to a gene: 5. Germline CDR1 MRHNA, CDR2 SNTAGT. The CDR3 is 16 amino acids. The CDR3, as DNA: TGTGCCAGCAGTCCCTCTAGCGGGGGTTCCTACAATGAGCAGTTCTTC. Protein: CASSPSSGGSYNEQFF.

Note on this clone: The sample contains more than one DNA sequence encoding this CDR3. The V and J genes are TRBV5-6 and TRBJ2-7; D gene ambiguous. The germline CDR1 and CDR2 sequences are SGHDT and YYEEEE. The CDR3 consists of 14 residues. V was trimmed by 1 base and J by 1 base, leaving 9 bases between them. The CDR3 DNA reads as TGTGCCAGCAGCTTGATAGGAGCTTCCTACGAGCAGTACTTC. The encoded protein is CASSLIGASYEQYF.

This clone has only a few counts. The chain combines TRBV20-1 with TRBJ2-5, with D unresolved. The V and J ends lost 2 bases and 5 bases respectively, with 6 bases between them. This CDR3 is 11 amino acids long. Per the germline V gene, CDR1 is DFQATT and CDR2 is SNEGSKA (reference sequence). CDR3 nucleotides: TGCAGTGCTAGACTCGGGGAGACCCAGTACTTC. It specifies CSARLGETQYF.

The chain joins TRBV7-8 to TRBJ2-6, with TRBD2 matching over 9 bases. The V gene's germline CDR1 is SGHVS and CDR2 FQNEAQ. The CDR3 has 18 residues. V dropped 0 bases and J dropped 3; count of bases not matched to a gene: 6. CDR3 protein: CASSLANSGGLGANVLTF. The CDR3 DNA reads TGTGCCAGCAGCTTAGCAAATAGCGGGGGCCTTGGGGCCAACGTCCTGACTTTC.

There are a few counts of this clone. The chain employs TRBV13 and TRBJ2-1; TRBD1 aligns across 10 bases. Trimming cost V 4 bases and J 6 bases; bases outside gene matches: 0. The germline V gene encodes CDR1 PRHDT and CDR2 FYEKMQ (reference sequence). CDR3 length: 13 amino acids. CDR3 amino acids: CASSWDRGNEQFF. In DNA form, the CDR3 reads TGTGCCAGCAGCTGGGACAGGGGCAATGAGCAGTTCTTC.

J is TRBJ2-1 and V is TRBV7-7; TRBD2 aligns across 12 bases. The V gene's germline CDR1 is SSHAT and CDR2 FNYEAQ (reference sequence). V was clipped by 5 bases and J by 1 base; unmatched bases: 9. The CDR3 loop spans 18 amino acids. The CDR3 region is CASSPRLAGEASYNEQFF. The CDR3 nucleotides read TGTGCCAGCAGCCCACGACTAGCGGGAGAGGCGTCCTACAATGAGCAGTTCTTC.

This clone occurred once. The chain carries TRBV6-5 and TRBJ1-1; D perhaps matches TRBD1 (5 bases). The CDR3 is made up of 13 amino acids. The germline V gene encodes CDR1 MNHEY and CDR2 SVGAGI. The V end was cut by 7 bases, the J end by 3 bases, with 12 bases between. The CDR3 reads CASNDRAYTEAFF. The CDR3, as DNA: TGTGCCAGCAACGACAGAGCCTACACTGAAGCTTTCTTT.

The chain combines TRBV7-9 with TRBJ1-2; no clear D. Germline lookup yields CDR1 SEHNR and CDR2 FQNEAQ (reference sequence). This CDR3 region has 15 residues. Trimming removed 2 bases from V and 1 base from J, with 11 bases in between. The CDR3 region is CASSLSGRDNYGYTF. The CDR3 DNA reads TGTGCCAGCAGCTTAAGTGGGCGGGATAACTATGGCTACACCTTC.